These 5 T cell receptor beta chains were sequenced from one sample in a study of T-cell memory formation after mild COVID-19. TCRdb redid the calling of the 5' RACE reads with MiXCR, one entry per CDR3 protein. The repertoire holds about 420,000 distinct CDR3 sequences, around 22% seen once, with around 13% in the top ten. The sample was PBMCs or a T cell subset sorted from them (not recorded which). All receptors derive from an adult woman who had mild COVID-19 (a few samples of this study predate the infection). Cell type and time point are not known.

This chain uses TRBV9 with TRBJ2-1; perhaps TRBD1 as D (6 bases). The CDR3 runs to 15 residues. Per germline, CDR1 SGDLS and CDR2 YYNGEE. The V gene lost 1 base and the J gene lost 5 bases, with 13 bases spanning the gap. Here the CDR3 reads CASSVITGSNNEQFF. The CDR3 nucleotides read TGTGCCAGCAGCGTAATTACAGGGAGCAACAATGAGCAGTTCTTC. The whole variable domain, remainder taken from reference TRBV9 and TRBJ2-1, is DSGVTQTPKHLITATGQRVTLRCSPRSGDLSVYWYQQSLDQGLQFLIQYYNGEERAKGNILERFSAQQFPDLHSELNLSSLELGDSALYFCASSVITGSNNEQFFGPGTRLTVL.

The DNA for the CDR3 is TGTGCCAGCAGCTTACGTCGTCTTTCGGGGACAGATACGCAGTATTTT. Residues: CASSLRRLSGTDTQYF. The chain recombines TRBV7-8 with TRBJ2-3, with D tentatively TRBD2 (5 bases). The germline gives CDR1 SGHVS, CDR2 FQNEAQ. This CDR3 is 16 amino acids long. V was trimmed by 2 bases and J by 3 bases, leaving 15 bases between them.

This sequence joins TRBV19 and TRBJ2-7; D unclear. Trimming pared 1 base from V and 2 bases from J, leaving 6 bases between. The germline V gene encodes CDR1 LNHDA and CDR2 SQIVND (reference sequence). This CDR3 has 13 amino acids. The CDR3: CASSIARTYEQYF. Here the CDR3 DNA reads TGTGCCAGTAGTATAGCCAGAACCTACGAGCAGTACTTC.

This clonotype was counted at least ten times. The chain employs TRBV15 and TRBJ2-1, with 10 bases matching TRBD2. The CDR3 spans 20 residues. Germline V gene data show CDR1 as LNHNV and CDR2 as YYDKDF (reference sequence). J lost 0 bases, V lost 0 bases, and 11 bases had no gene match. The CDR3 region has the DNA TGTGCCACCAGCAGAGAAGTAGGGCTAGCGGGAGATTTCTCCTACAATGAGCAGTTCTTC. Translated, it gives CATSREVGLAGDFSYNEQFF.

This clonotype was observed a few times. The genes are TRBV7-9 and TRBJ2-1; D perhaps matches TRBD2 (6 bases). Trimming removed 1 base at V and 7 bases at J, with 20 bases between. This CDR3 has 17 residues. CDR1 SEHNR and CDR2 FQNEAQ come from the germline V gene (reference sequence). CDR3 bases: TGTGCCAGCAGCTTAGGGTCCGGGAGTGCGGTGCAGAATGAGCAGTTCTTC. It translates to CASSLGSGSAVQNEQFF.